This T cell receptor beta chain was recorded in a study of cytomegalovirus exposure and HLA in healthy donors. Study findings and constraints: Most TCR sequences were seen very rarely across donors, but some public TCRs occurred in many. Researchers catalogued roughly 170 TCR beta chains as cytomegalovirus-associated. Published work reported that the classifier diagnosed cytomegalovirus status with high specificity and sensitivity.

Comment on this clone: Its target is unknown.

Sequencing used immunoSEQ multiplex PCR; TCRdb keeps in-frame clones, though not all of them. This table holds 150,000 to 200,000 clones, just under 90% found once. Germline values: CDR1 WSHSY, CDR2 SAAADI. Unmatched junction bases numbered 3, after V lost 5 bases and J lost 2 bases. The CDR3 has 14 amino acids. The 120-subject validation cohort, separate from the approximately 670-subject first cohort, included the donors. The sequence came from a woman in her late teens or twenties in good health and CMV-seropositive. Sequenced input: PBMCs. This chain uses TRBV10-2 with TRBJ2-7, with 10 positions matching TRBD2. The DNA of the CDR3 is TGCGCCAGCAGTTCTAGCGGGGGAGCCTACGAGCAGTACTTC. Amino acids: CASSSSGGAYEQYF.